The 28 T cell receptor beta chains in this list originate from one sample, sequenced in a study of T cell responses to AZD1222 COVID-19 vaccine. The table came from immunoSEQ multiplex PCR; TCRdb's copy has only in-frame clones and leaves some out. Among over 85,000 clones listed, 70% to 90% were seen once. The material sequenced was peripheral blood, taken on day 0 of AZD1222 vaccination. These receptors came from an adult in good health.

This chain uses TRBV19 with TRBJ1-1; 10 bases fit TRBD1. This CDR3 is 14 amino acids long. Trimming took 4 bases from V and 4 from J; bases not matched to a gene: 3. Germline V gene sequence: CDR1 LNHDA, CDR2 SQIVND (reference sequence). CDR3 DNA sequence: TGTGCCAGTAGTACGGGACAGGGGTTCACTGAAGCTTTCTTT. It codes for CASSTGQGFTEAFF. Full variable domain (missing parts from reference TRBV19 and TRBJ1-1): DGGITQSPKYLFRKEGQNVTLSCEQNLNHDAMYWYRQDPGQGLRLIYYSQIVNDFQKGDIAEGYSVSREKKESFPLTVTSAQKNPTAFYLCASSTGQGFTEAFFGQGTRLTVV.

The chain couples TRBV6-5 to TRBJ2-7; D gene unclear. This CDR3 region has 12 residues. V gave up 2 bases and J gave up 2 bases, with 4 bases separating them. The V gene's germline CDR1 is MNHEY and CDR2 SVGAGI. The CDR3 DNA follows: TGTGCCAGCAGTTACGGAACCTACGAGCAGTACTTC. This codes for CASSYGTYEQYF.

This clone was found once. The rearrangement uses TRBV7-2 and TRBJ1-1; 7 bases agree with TRBD1. CDR3 size: 14 residues. In germline, CDR1 is SGHTA, CDR2 FQGNSA. Trimming cost V 4 bases and J 5 bases; bases outside gene matches: 7. The CDR3 loop reads CASSSWDSPTEAFF. The CDR3 DNA reads TGTGCCAGCAGCTCCTGGGACAGCCCAACTGAAGCTTTCTTT.

This chain connects TRBV28 to TRBJ2-7; D is perhaps TRBD1 (6 bases). CDR3 length equals 15 residues. CDR1 and CDR2 from the germline V gene are MDHEN and SYDVKM. Deletions cut 6 bases from V and 3 bases from J, with 18 bases between. CDR3 bases: TGTGCCAGCAGGGCGACCGGGACACCTCTCTACGAGCAGTACTTC. Protein sequence: CASRATGTPLYEQYF.

This rearrangement joins TRBV7-2 to TRBJ2-2, with 11 bases aligning to TRBD2. V was clipped by 5 bases and J by 5 bases; unmatched bases: 10. CDR3 length equals 17 residues. CDR1 and CDR2 from the germline V gene are SGHTA and FQGNSA. Written as DNA, the CDR3 is TGTGCCAGCAGCCCCCCATCGGTAGCGGGGGGGACCGGGGAGCTGTTTTTT. It translates to CASSPPSVAGGTGELFF.

The J gene is TRBJ1-3, the V gene TRBV5-6; 7 nucleotides align to TRBD1. Germline V gene data show CDR1 as SGHDT and CDR2 as YYEEEE. The CDR3 totals 15 residues. The trim removed 5 bases at V and 2 bases at J, leaving 7 bases unmatched. CDR3 region: CASRRDREPGNTIYF. For the CDR3, the DNA is TGTGCCAGCAGGCGAGACAGGGAACCTGGAAACACCATATATTTT.

V is TRBV3-1 (or the pseudogene TRBV3-2) and J is TRBJ2-7; D ambiguous. Deletions cut 4 bases from V and 2 bases from J, with 12 bases between. The CDR3 is made up of 14 amino acids. Germline CDR1 is LGHDT and CDR2 is YNNKEL (reference sequence). CDR3 sequence reads: CASSPPGPPYEQYF. CDR3 nucleotides: TGTGCCAGCAGCCCACCTGGGCCACCCTACGAGCAGTACTTC.

This clone was counted only a few times. V is TRBV5-4 and J is TRBJ2-5; 7 bases fit TRBD1. The J segment lost 5 bases and the V segment lost 1 base, leaving 2 bases of the junction unmatched. Germline CDR1 SGHNT, CDR2 YYREEE (reference sequence). The CDR3 has 13 amino acids. CDR3 amino acids: CASSLRGPETQYF. The CDR3 DNA reads TGTGCCAGCAGCTTGAGGGGGCCGGAGACCCAGTACTTC.

The chain combines TRBV28 with TRBJ1-2; D is uncertain. Germline CDR1 MDHEN, CDR2 SYDVKM. The CDR3 is 16 residues long. Trimming left V 2 bases short and J 4 bases short, with 17 bases between. The CDR3 sequence is CASSLAGSILGYGYTF. The CDR3 DNA reads TGTGCCAGCAGTTTAGCCGGCAGTATTTTAGGCTATGGCTACACCTTC.

This clone appeared a single time. The genes are TRBV6-6 and TRBJ1-2, with D unresolved. Germline values: CDR1 MNHNY, CDR2 SVGAGI (reference sequence). Trimming cost V 2 bases and J 4 bases, with 17 bases left between them. There are 16 residues in the CDR3. The CDR3 DNA reads as TGTGCCAGCAGTTACAACTACGCGGCAATTAGCTATGGCTACACCTTC. It translates to CASSYNYAAISYGYTF.

This chain uses TRBV29-1 with TRBJ2-7; perhaps D is TRBD1 or TRBD2 (5 bases each). CDR1 SQVTM and CDR2 ANQGSEA come from the germline V gene. The V and J ends lost 0 bases and 3 bases respectively, with 12 bases between them. CDR3 length equals 14 residues. In DNA form, the CDR3 reads TGCAGCGTTGAAGATGGGGGTGGTTTCTACGAGCAGTACTTC. Protein: CSVEDGGGFYEQYF.

This chain connects TRBV28 to TRBJ1-4; D unresolved. The CDR3 runs 14 residues. Germline assignment: CDR1 MDHEN and CDR2 SYDVKM. V was clipped by 4 bases and J by 0 bases, with 6 bases between them. CDR3 sequence (DNA): TGTGCCAGCAGTTCGGGAGCAACTAATGAAAAACTGTTTTTT. Its protein is CASSSGATNEKLFF.

The chain carries TRBV27 and TRBJ1-5, with a tentative D call TRBD1 (6 bases). Deletions cut 6 bases from V and 2 bases from J, with 14 bases between. The germline V gene encodes CDR1 MNHEY and CDR2 SMNVEV (reference sequence). The CDR3 is 15 residues long. The CDR3 here is CASSGGGAGNQPQHF. For the CDR3, the DNA is TGTGCCAGCAGCGGCGGGGGGGCGGGCAATCAGCCCCAGCATTTT.

The chain combines TRBV10-3 with TRBJ2-2; D ambiguous. V was cut by 3 bases and J by 3 bases, with 5 bases left in between. CDR1 and CDR2 from the germline V gene are ENHRY and SYGVKD. The CDR3 totals 13 residues. In nucleotides, the CDR3 is TGTGCCATCAGTGACCCCGACACCGGGGAGCTGTTTTTT. This codes for CAISDPDTGELFF.

CDR3 bases: TGTGCCAGCAGCAGCAGGGTCGAGGCTTTCTTT. The encoded protein is CASSSRVEAFF. The rearrangement links TRBV6-5 to TRBJ1-1; D perhaps matches TRBD1 (5 bases). CDR1 and CDR2 from the germline V gene are MNHEY and SVGAGI. Trimming removed 6 bases at V and 11 bases at J, with 13 bases between. This CDR3 is built from 11 residues.

On this clone: The sample contains more than one DNA sequence encoding this CDR3. The chain employs TRBV9 and TRBJ1-4; tentative D call: TRBD1 (5 bases). The V end was cut by 0 bases, the J end by 4 bases, with 10 bases between. Looked up from germline, CDR1 is SGDLS and CDR2 is YYNGEE. The CDR3 is 15 amino acids. CDR3 nucleotide sequence: TGTGCCAGCAGCGTAGGGGGCAGGCGTAATGAAAAACTGTTTTTT. Protein sequence: CASSVGGRRNEKLFF.

This rearrangement joins TRBV10-3 to TRBJ1-3; D uncertain. V was cut by 0 bases and J by 0 bases, with 6 bases left in between. This CDR3 is built from 15 residues. Germline V gives CDR1 ENHRY, CDR2 SYGVKD. As DNA, the CDR3 is TGTGCCATCAGTGAGTCCTGGAGCTCTGGAAACACCATATATTTT. Translating it yields CAISESWSSGNTIYF.

In this sample, this clone turned up a few times. The V gene is TRBV7-2, the J gene TRBJ1-1, with 7 nucleotides matching TRBD1. Germline V gene data show CDR1 as SGHTA and CDR2 as FQGNSA. V shed 2 bases, J shed 2 bases, and the junction held 17 bases outside the gene matches. This CDR3 contains 19 residues. CDR3 bases: TGTGCCAGCAGCTTAATTCGTCCCAAACCGGGACAGCGAAACACTGAAGCTTTCTTT. It encodes CASSLIRPKPGQRNTEAFF.

The sample holds a few counts of this clone. The genes are TRBV19 and TRBJ2-2; 7 bases match TRBD1. Germline CDR1 reads LNHDA; CDR2 reads SQIVND (reference sequence). The V gene end was trimmed by 4 bases and the J gene end by 4 bases; junction bases not matched to a gene: 6. This CDR3 is 15 amino acids long. For the CDR3, the DNA is TGTGCCAGTAGTACCCAGACAGGGACCACCGGGGAGCTGTTTTTT. Translated, it gives CASSTQTGTTGELFF.

V is TRBV18 and J is TRBJ2-1; perhaps D is TRBD1 or TRBD2 (7 bases each). In germline, CDR1 is KGHSH, CDR2 LQKENI. This CDR3 comprises 14 residues. Trimming took 4 bases from V and 8 from J, leaving 15 bases between them. This CDR3 is CASSQVAGGDEQFF. The DNA for the CDR3 is TGTGCCAGCTCACAAGTTGCAGGGGGGGATGAGCAGTTCTTC.

This chain connects TRBV2 to TRBJ1-2, with D perhaps matching TRBD1 (5 bases). The CDR3 is made up of 14 amino acids. Germline loops: CDR1 SNHLY, CDR2 FYNNEI. The V gene lost 7 bases and the J gene lost 4 bases, with 16 bases spanning the gap. The DNA for the CDR3 is TGTGCCAGCAACGAAGGGGCATCAGGCTATGGCTACACCTTC. It yields the protein CASNEGASGYGYTF.

The rearrangement uses TRBV28 and TRBJ2-7; 8 positions match TRBD2. With V trimmed by 5 bases and J by 0 bases, 6 bases remained unmatched. The CDR3 has 15 amino acids. Germline assignment: CDR1 MDHEN and CDR2 SYDVKM. The CDR3 bases are TGTGCCAGCAGTCCCGGGGGGGCCTCCTCCTACGAGCAGTACTTC. The encoded protein is CASSPGGASSYEQYF. Complete variable domain (other parts from reference TRBV28 and TRBJ2-7): DVKVTQSSRYLVKRTGEKVFLECVQDMDHENMFWYRQDPGLGLRLIYFSYDVKMKEKGDIPEGYSVSREKKERFSLILESASTNQTSMYLCASSPGGASSYEQYFGPGTRLTVT.

The genes are TRBV6-6 and TRBJ2-5; 9 nucleotides agree with TRBD2. With 11 bases clipped from V and 5 bases from J, the junction kept 6 bases outside the gene matches. CDR1 MNHNY and CDR2 SVGAGI come from the germline V gene (reference sequence). CDR3 length equals 12 residues. CDR3 in DNA: TGTGCCTGCGGGGGGGCCCGGGAGACCCAGTACTTC. Protein sequence: CACGGARETQYF.

The chain couples TRBV6-1 to TRBJ2-5; D is possibly TRBD1 (5 bases). V was shortened by 2 bases and J by 5 bases, with 9 bases between the two germline ends. CDR3 length: 13 residues. Germline-derived CDR1 and CDR2 are MNHNS and SASEGT. This CDR3 is CASSESGMETQYF. Here the CDR3 DNA reads TGTGCCAGCAGTGAATCAGGGATGGAGACCCAGTACTTC.

The table lists this clone with a few counts. V gene TRBV4-2 combines with J gene TRBJ2-7, with 10 bases matching TRBD1. The CDR3 runs 17 residues. The V and J ends lost 1 base and 4 bases, in that order; junction bases with no gene match: 10. Germline-derived CDR1 and CDR2 are LGHNA and YNFKEQ. CDR3 nucleotides: TGTGCCAGCAGCCAAGCCCTTCTGGGGGGACAGGGGTACGAGCAGTACTTC. This gives the protein CASSQALLGGQGYEQYF.

This chain links TRBV24-1 with TRBJ1-5; D remains ambiguous. In germline, CDR1 is KGHDR, CDR2 SFDVKD. The CDR3 length is 13 residues. V lost 9 bases to trimming and J lost 0 bases, with 8 bases between them. The DNA for the CDR3 is TGTGCCACCGCCCAGAATAGCAATCAGCCCCAGCATTTT. Protein: CATAQNSNQPQHF.

This clone has just one count. The chain is built from TRBV29-1 and TRBJ2-2; 14 bases are a match to TRBD2. V lost 6 bases, J lost 5 bases, and 8 bases stayed unmatched. CDR3 length: 16 amino acids. Looked up from germline, CDR1 is SQVTM and CDR2 is ANQGSEA. CDR3 region: CSVPKGLAGETGELFF. Here the CDR3 DNA reads TGCAGCGTCCCCAAGGGACTAGCGGGAGAAACCGGGGAGCTGTTTTTT.

The chain carries TRBV6-1 and TRBJ2-4; no clear D gene. The CDR3 extends over 15 amino acids. Germline V gene lookup returns CDR1 MNHNS and CDR2 SASEGT. Trimming pared 3 bases from V and 0 bases from J, leaving 9 bases between. For the CDR3, the DNA is TGTGCCAGCAGTGATGGACGCCGAGCCAAAAACATTCAGTACTTC. Its protein is CASSDGRRAKNIQYF.